A single sample is the source of the 17 T cell receptor beta chains below, sequenced in a study of blood T cell repertoires in COVID-19. TCRdb keeps only in-frame clones here, not all; method: immunoSEQ multiplex PCR. The sample contains 95,000 to 150,000 clones, over 65% of which appear only once. The specimen was peripheral blood. Receptors originate from a woman aged 70-85 years with acute or convalescent COVID-19.

The chain combines TRBV5-1 with TRBJ1-3, with D tentatively TRBD1 (5 bases). CDR3 size: 14 residues. Trimming pared 3 bases from V and 6 bases from J, leaving 13 bases between. Per germline, CDR1 SGHRS and CDR2 YFSETQ. The CDR3 region is CASSWGGDENTIYF. The CDR3 DNA reads TGCGCCAGCAGCTGGGGAGGGGATGAAAACACCATATATTTT.

This sequence joins TRBV9 and TRBJ2-1; 15 bases align to TRBD2. Germline lookup yields CDR1 SGDLS and CDR2 YYNGEE. The J segment lost 9 bases and the V segment lost 0 bases, leaving 7 bases of the junction unmatched. This CDR3 comprises 17 residues. The CDR3 loop reads CASSVAVGLAGGTEQFF. CDR3 in DNA: TGTGCCAGCAGCGTAGCGGTGGGACTAGCGGGGGGAACTGAGCAGTTCTTC.

DNA for the CDR3: TGTGCCAGCAGCCGAACCCCCGGAGGCGATGAGCAGTTCTTC. It encodes CASSRTPGGDEQFF. This chain joins TRBV6-5 and TRBJ2-1, with a possible D match to TRBD2 (5 bases). Germline CDR1 MNHEY, CDR2 SVGAGI. V gave up 6 bases and J gave up 8 bases, with 17 bases separating them. The length of the CDR3 is 14 residues.

V and J are TRBV7-9 and TRBJ1-2; 7 bases match TRBD1. Germline lookup yields CDR1 SEHNR and CDR2 FQNEAQ (reference sequence). J lost 4 bases, V lost 5 bases, and 4 bases had no gene match. The CDR3 has 13 amino acids. Here the CDR3 reads CASSMGTAYGYTF. The CDR3 DNA reads as TGTGCCAGCAGCATGGGGACAGCCTATGGCTACACCTTC.

This chain uses TRBV6-5 with TRBJ1-1; D is unresolved. The V end lost 5 bases, the J end lost 4 bases, and 11 bases lay between the germline ends. Germline V gene sequence: CDR1 MNHEY, CDR2 SVGAGI. The CDR3 spans 13 residues. CDR3 DNA sequence: TGTGCCAGCAGTCCGGGGAGTGGCACTGAAGCTTTCTTT. This sequence encodes CASSPGSGTEAFF.

The V gene is TRBV19, the J gene TRBJ1-1; 8 nucleotides match TRBD1. V shed 7 bases and J 0 bases; nucleotides not matched to a gene: 13. CDR1 LNHDA and CDR2 SQIVND come from the germline V gene (reference sequence). The CDR3 sequence is 17 residues long. The DNA of the CDR3 is TGTGCCAGTACCCCTGGAGGGACAGGAGCAATGAACACTGAAGCTTTCTTT. Translation: CASTPGGTGAMNTEAFF.

The gene calls are TRBV6-5 and TRBJ2-7; D is perhaps TRBD2 (5 bases). Trimming took off 6 bases at V and 3 bases at J, with 6 bases between the two ends. Germline V gene lookup returns CDR1 MNHEY and CDR2 SVGAGI. The CDR3 is 11 residues long. The CDR3 bases are TGTGCCAGCAGGGGGAGCTACGAGCAGTACTTC. This sequence encodes CASRGSYEQYF.

The chain joins TRBV27 to TRBJ1-1; D remains unclear. CDR3 size: 13 residues. Trimming took 3 bases from V and 5 from J, leaving 10 bases between them. Per the germline V gene, CDR1 is MNHEY and CDR2 is SMNVEV (reference sequence). CDR3 residues: CASSFWAGTEAFF. For the CDR3, the DNA is TGTGCCAGCAGTTTTTGGGCTGGAACTGAAGCTTTCTTT.

This clone was seen just once. The chain joins TRBV4-1 to TRBJ1-4; TRBD1 might be the D (6 bases). V was clipped by 0 bases and J by 4 bases, with 9 bases between them. CDR1 is MGHRA and CDR2 is YSYEKL in the germline V gene. The CDR3 extends over 15 amino acids. CDR3 region: CASSQDRGGNEKLFF. DNA for the CDR3: TGCGCCAGCAGCCAAGATCGAGGGGGTAATGAAAAACTGTTTTTT.

The chain is built from TRBV2 and TRBJ2-3; no clear D. Deletions cut 5 bases from V and 0 bases from J, with 9 bases between. CDR3 length: 14 residues. Germline V gene sequence: CDR1 SNHLY, CDR2 FYNNEI. The CDR3 sequence: CASSRQTSTDTQYF. CDR3 coding DNA: TGTGCCAGCAGTCGACAAACTAGCACAGATACGCAGTATTTT.

This chain joins TRBV3-1 (or the pseudogene TRBV3-2) and TRBJ2-1; 14 nucleotides align to TRBD2. The CDR3 loop spans 17 amino acids. The germline V gene has CDR1 LGHDT and CDR2 YNNKEL (reference sequence). With V trimmed by 4 bases and J by 4 bases, 6 bases remained unmatched. The CDR3 region is CASSPGLAGGNYNEQFF. The CDR3 region has the DNA TGTGCCAGCAGCCCAGGACTAGCGGGGGGTAATTACAATGAGCAGTTCTTC.

A word on this clone: Other nucleotide sequences in the sample specify the same CDR3. CDR3: CASSPGTANTGELFF. In DNA form, the CDR3 reads TGTGCCAGTAGTCCCGGGACAGCCAACACCGGGGAGCTGTTTTTT. The genes are TRBV19 and TRBJ2-2; 7 bases align to TRBD1. The CDR3 length is 15 residues. V lost 5 bases and J lost 2; bases outside the gene matches: 5. Germline V gene sequence: CDR1 LNHDA, CDR2 SQIVND (reference sequence).

This chain connects TRBV27 to TRBJ1-1; TRBD1 might be the D (5 bases). The V gene's germline CDR1 is MNHEY and CDR2 SMNVEV (reference sequence). Trimming removed 6 bases from V and 4 bases from J, with 24 bases in between. CDR3 length equals 17 residues. Here the CDR3 DNA reads TGTGCCAGCAGGGCCTCCCCCCCAGGGCGCAGTGGCACTGAAGCTTTCTTT. Translating it yields CASRASPPGRSGTEAFF.

The chain couples TRBV6-5 to TRBJ1-1; D remains ambiguous. Germline assignment: CDR1 MNHEY and CDR2 SVGAGI. The CDR3 loop spans 15 amino acids. Trimming cost V 4 bases and J 4 bases, with 16 bases left between them. CDR3 amino acids: CASSFATVGSTEAFF. The DNA of the CDR3 is TGTGCCAGCAGTTTCGCCACGGTGGGGAGCACTGAAGCTTTCTTT.

This sequence joins TRBV7-8 and TRBJ2-1; possible D gene TRBD2, 6 bases. The CDR3 loop spans 13 amino acids. Germline values: CDR1 SGHVS, CDR2 FQNEAQ. V gave up 5 bases and J gave up 8 bases, with 13 bases separating them. DNA for the CDR3: TGTGCCAGCAGCCCAATCAGGAGGGATGAGCAGTTCTTC. It translates to CASSPIRRDEQFF.

The rearrangement joins TRBV5-5 to TRBJ1-2; D is ambiguous. This CDR3 has 13 amino acids. V was clipped by 1 base and J by 4 bases, with 8 bases between them. Germline V lookup: CDR1 SGHKS, CDR2 YYEKEE (reference sequence). The DNA for the CDR3 is TGTGCCAGCAGCTTGATCGAGAGCTATGGCTACACCTTC. It translates to CASSLIESYGYTF.

This sequence joins TRBV7-2 and TRBJ1-2, with D uncertain. The CDR3 consists of 12 residues. Germline V lookup: CDR1 SGHTA, CDR2 FQGNSA. Trimming cost V 5 bases and J 5 bases, with 9 bases left between them. The CDR3: CASSTRSYGYTF. DNA of the CDR3: TGTGCCAGCAGCACCCGGTCGTATGGCTACACCTTC.